This T cell receptor beta chain came from a study of shared clonotypes between healthy human individuals. As regards this clone: What it recognizes is unknown.

Generated by immunoSEQ multiplex PCR, the TCRdb table keeps only in-frame clones and is missing some. The sample lists some 1 million clones; 75% were seen once. Germline CDR1 is MDHEN and CDR2 is SYDVKM. Trimming left V 6 bases short and J 8 bases short, with 19 bases between. This CDR3 has 14 amino acids. Findings of the study overall: Generally, estimated richness proved larger in naive subsets than it did in memory subsets.

The specimen was memory CD4+ T cells sorted from blood. Subset specified: CD45RA-negative fraction. The genes are TRBV28 and TRBJ1-1; D is undetermined. The TCR sequence derives from a man aged 18 to 29 in good health. The CDR3 DNA follows: TGTGCCAGCAGCTCCCCGGGAGAGGCTAGGGAAGCTTTCTTT. As protein: CASSSPGEAREAFF. The variable domain in full, completed from reference TRBV28 and TRBJ1-1, reads DVKVTQSSRYLVKRTGEKVFLECVQDMDHENMFWYRQDPGLGLRLIYFSYDVKMKEKGDIPEGYSVSREKKERFSLILESASTNQTSMYLCASSSPGEAREAFFGQGTRLTVV.